This record looks at one T cell receptor (beta chain) sequence and its context. Its antigen is not known. This record comes from a study of T cell responses to AZD1222 COVID-19 vaccine. Study findings and constraints: The peak T cell response came first, and repertoires were sampled only after it. Most donors were white British and more were female, and clonal diversity was possibly underestimated.

Repertoires were generated with immunoSEQ multiplex PCR, while TCRdb's copy carries only in-frame clones and drops some. The repertoire holds roughly 120,000 clones, with about 87% as singletons. V gave up 1 base and J gave up 6 bases, with 7 bases separating them. The germline CDR1 and CDR2 sequences are SGHNT and YYREEE (reference sequence). The CDR3 has 13 amino acids. The source material was peripheral blood, sampled on day 0 of AZD1222 vaccination. The sequence was obtained from an adult in good health. This chain uses TRBV5-4 with TRBJ1-4, with D possibly matching TRBD1 (6 bases). The CDR3 protein is CASSLNRDEKLFF. The CDR3 nucleotides read TGTGCCAGCAGCTTGAACAGGGATGAAAAACTGTTTTTT.